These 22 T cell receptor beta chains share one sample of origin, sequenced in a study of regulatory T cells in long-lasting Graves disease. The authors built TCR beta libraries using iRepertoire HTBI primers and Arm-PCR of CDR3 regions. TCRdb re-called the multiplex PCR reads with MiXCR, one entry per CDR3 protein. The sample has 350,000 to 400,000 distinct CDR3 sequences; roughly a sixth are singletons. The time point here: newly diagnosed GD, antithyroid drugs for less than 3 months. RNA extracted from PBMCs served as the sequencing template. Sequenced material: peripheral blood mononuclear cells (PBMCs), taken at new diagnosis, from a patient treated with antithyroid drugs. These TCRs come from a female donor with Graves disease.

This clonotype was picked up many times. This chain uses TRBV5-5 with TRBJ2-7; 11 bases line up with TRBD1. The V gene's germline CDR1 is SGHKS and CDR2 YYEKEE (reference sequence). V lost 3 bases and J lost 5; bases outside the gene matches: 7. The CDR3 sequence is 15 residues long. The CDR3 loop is CASSSYGQGAHEQYF. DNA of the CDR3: TGTGCCAGCAGCTCCTACGGACAGGGGGCCCACGAGCAGTACTTC.

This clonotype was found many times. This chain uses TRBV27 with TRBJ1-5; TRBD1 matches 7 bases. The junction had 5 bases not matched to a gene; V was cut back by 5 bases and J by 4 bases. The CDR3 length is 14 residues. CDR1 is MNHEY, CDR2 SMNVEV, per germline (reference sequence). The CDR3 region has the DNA TGTGCCAGCAGTCGAAAGGGGGCTAATCAGCCCCAGCATTTT. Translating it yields CASSRKGANQPQHF.

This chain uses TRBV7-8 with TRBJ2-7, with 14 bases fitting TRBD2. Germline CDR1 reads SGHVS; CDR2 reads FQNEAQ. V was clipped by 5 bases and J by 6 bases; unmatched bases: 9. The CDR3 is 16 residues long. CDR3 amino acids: CASSLGTSGSRTEQYF. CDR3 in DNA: TGTGCCAGCAGCCTCGGGACTAGCGGGAGTCGTACCGAGCAGTACTTC. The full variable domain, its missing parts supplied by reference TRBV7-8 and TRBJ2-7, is GAGVSQSPRYKVAKRGQDVALRCDPISGHVSLFWYQQALGQGPEFLTYFQNEAQLDKSGLPSDRFFAERPEGSVSTLKIQRTQQEDSAVYLCASSLGTSGSRTEQYFGPGTRLTVT.

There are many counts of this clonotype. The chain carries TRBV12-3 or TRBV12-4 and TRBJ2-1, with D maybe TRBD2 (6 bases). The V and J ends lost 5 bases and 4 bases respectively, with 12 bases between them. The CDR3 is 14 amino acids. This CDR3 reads CASSTGTPYNEQFF. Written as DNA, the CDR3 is TGTGCCAGCAGTACCGGGACTCCTTACAATGAGCAGTTCTTC.

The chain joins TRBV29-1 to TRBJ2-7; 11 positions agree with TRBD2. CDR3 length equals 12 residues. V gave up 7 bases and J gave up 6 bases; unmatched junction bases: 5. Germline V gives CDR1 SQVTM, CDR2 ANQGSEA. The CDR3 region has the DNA TGCAGCGGTACTAGCGGGAGAGGCGAGCAGTACTTC. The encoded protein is CSGTSGRGEQYF.

The CDR3 DNA follows: TGTGCCAGCCGGGACAGGAGACAAGAGACCCAGTACTTC. Translated: CASRDRRQETQYF. The J gene is TRBJ2-5, the V gene TRBV6-4; 8 bases are shared with TRBD1. Germline CDR1 is MRHNA and CDR2 is SNTAGT. The CDR3 runs to 13 residues. The trim removed 8 bases at V and 2 bases at J, leaving 4 bases unmatched.

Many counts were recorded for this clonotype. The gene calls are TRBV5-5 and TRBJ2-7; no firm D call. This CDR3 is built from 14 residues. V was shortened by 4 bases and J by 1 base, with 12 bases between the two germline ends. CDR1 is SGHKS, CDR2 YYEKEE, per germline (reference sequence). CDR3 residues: CASSQAQISYEQYF. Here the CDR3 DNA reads TGTGCCAGCAGCCAAGCTCAGATTTCCTACGAGCAGTACTTC.

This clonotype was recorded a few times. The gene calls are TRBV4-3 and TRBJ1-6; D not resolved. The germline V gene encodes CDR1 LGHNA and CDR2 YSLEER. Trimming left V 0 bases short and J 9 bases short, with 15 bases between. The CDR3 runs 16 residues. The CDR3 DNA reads TGCGCCAGCAGCCAAGATGGCGGGGTTTTAAGTTCACCCCTCCACTTT. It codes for CASSQDGGVLSSPLHF.

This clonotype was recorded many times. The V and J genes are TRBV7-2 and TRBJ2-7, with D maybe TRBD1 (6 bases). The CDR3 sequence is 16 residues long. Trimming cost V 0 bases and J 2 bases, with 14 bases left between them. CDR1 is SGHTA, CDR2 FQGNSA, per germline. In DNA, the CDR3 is TGTGCCAGCAGCTTAGCAGGGGGACCGGAAGCCTACGAGCAGTACTTC. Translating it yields CASSLAGGPEAYEQYF. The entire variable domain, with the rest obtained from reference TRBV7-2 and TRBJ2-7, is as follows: GAGVSQSPSNKVTEKGKDVELRCDPISGHTALYWYRQSLGQGLEFLIYFQGNSAPDKSGLPSDRFSAERTGGSVSTLTIQRTQQEDSAVYLCASSLAGGPEAYEQYFGPGTRLTVT.

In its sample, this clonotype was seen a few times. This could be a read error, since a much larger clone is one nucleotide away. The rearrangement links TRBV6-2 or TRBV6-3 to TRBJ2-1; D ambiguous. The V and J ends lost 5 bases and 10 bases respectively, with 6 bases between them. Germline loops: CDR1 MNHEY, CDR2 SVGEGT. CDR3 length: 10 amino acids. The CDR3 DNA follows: TGTGCCAGCAGTGGTGACGAGCAGTTCTTC. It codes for CASSGDEQFF.

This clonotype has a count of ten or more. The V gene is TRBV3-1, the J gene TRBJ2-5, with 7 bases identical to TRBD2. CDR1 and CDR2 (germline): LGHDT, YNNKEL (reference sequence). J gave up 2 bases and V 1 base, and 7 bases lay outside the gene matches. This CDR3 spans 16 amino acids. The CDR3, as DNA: TGTGCCAGCAGCCAAGTGGGCCCTAGCGGACAAGAGACCCAGTACTTC. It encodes CASSQVGPSGQETQYF.

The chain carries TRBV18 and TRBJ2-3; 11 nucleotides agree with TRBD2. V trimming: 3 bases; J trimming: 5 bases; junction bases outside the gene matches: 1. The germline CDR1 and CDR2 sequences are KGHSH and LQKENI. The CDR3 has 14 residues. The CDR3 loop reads CASSPTSGRDTQYF. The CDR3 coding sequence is TGTGCCAGCTCACCTACTAGCGGGAGAGATACGCAGTATTTT.

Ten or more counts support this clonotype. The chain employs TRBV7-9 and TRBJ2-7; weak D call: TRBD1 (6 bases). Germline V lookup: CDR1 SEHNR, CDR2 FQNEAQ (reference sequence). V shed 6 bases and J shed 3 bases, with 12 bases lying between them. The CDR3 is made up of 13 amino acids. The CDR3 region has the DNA TGTGCCAGCAGACGGACAGATGGCTACGAGCAGTACTTC. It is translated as CASRRTDGYEQYF.

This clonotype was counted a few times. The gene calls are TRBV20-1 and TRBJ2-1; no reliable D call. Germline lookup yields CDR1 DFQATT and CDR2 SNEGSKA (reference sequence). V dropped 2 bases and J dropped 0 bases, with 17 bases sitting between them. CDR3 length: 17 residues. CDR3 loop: CSARSGSITSSYNEQFF. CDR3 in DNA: TGCAGTGCTAGATCCGGATCAATTACCAGCTCCTACAATGAGCAGTTCTTC.

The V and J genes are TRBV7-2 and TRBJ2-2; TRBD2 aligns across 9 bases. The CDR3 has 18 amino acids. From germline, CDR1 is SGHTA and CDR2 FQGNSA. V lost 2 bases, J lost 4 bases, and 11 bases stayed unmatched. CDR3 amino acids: CASSLLQAGGRPTGELFF. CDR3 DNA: TGTGCCAGCAGCTTACTTCAGGCGGGAGGGCGTCCCACCGGGGAGCTGTTTTTT.

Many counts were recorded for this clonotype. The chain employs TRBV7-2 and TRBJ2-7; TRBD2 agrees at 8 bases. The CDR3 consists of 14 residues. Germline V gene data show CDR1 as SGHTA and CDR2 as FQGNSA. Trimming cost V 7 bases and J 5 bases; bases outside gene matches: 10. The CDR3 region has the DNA TGTGCCAGCACCCCTCCCGGACTAGCCAACGAGCAGTACTTC. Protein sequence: CASTPPGLANEQYF.

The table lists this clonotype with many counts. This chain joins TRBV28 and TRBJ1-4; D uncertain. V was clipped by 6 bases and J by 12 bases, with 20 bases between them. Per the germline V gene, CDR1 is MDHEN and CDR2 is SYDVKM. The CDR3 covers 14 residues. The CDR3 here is CASSRRPTEGELFF. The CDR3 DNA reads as TGTGCCAGCAGCCGAAGACCTACAGAGGGAGAACTGTTTTTT.

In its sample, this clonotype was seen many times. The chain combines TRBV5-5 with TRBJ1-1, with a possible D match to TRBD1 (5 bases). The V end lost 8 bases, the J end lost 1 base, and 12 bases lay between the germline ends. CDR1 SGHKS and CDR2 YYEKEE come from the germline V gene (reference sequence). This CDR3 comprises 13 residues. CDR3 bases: TGTGCCAGTCGGGGGACCCCGAACACTGAAGCTTTCTTT. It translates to CASRGTPNTEAFF.

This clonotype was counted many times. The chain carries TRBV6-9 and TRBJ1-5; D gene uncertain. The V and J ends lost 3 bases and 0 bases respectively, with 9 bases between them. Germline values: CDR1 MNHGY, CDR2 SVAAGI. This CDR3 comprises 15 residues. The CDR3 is CASSYAGDSNQPQHF. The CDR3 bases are TGTGCCAGCAGTTACGCCGGAGATAGCAATCAGCCCCAGCATTTT.

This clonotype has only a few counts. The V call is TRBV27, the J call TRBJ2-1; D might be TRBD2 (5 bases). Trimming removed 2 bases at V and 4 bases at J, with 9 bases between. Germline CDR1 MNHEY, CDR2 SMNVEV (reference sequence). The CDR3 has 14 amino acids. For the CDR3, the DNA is TGTGCCAGCAGTTTAAACGGGATTTACAATGAGCAGTTCTTC. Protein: CASSLNGIYNEQFF.

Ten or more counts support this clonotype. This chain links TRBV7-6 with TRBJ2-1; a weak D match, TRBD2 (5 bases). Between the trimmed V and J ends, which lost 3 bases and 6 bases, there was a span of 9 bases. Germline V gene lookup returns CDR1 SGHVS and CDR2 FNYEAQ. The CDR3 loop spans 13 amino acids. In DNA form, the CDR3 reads TGTGCCAGCAGCTTCGGGGAGAGCAATGAGCAGTTCTTC. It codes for CASSFGESNEQFF. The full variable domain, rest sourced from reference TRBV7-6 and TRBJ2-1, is GAGVSQSPRYKVTKRGQDVALRCDPISGHVSLYWYRQALGQGPEFLTYFNYEAQQDKSGLPNDRFSAERPEGSISTLTIQRTEQRDSAMYRCASSFGESNEQFFGPGTRLTVL.

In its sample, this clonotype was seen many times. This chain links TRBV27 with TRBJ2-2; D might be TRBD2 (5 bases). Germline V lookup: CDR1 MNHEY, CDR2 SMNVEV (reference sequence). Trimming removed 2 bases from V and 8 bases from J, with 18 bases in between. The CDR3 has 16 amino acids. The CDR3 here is CASSLGDLRGSGELFF. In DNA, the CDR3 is TGTGCCAGCAGTTTAGGTGACCTCCGGGGTTCAGGGGAGCTGTTTTTT.